These 14 T cell receptor beta chains share one sample of origin, sequenced in a study of naive and memory T cell subsets. Study conclusions and caveats: Possibly reflecting memory cells re-expressing CD45RA, a few larger clonotypes occurred in naive repertoires, especially CD8.

Two oligonucleotides, mixed equimolar, formed the beta constant-region primer covering TRBC1 and TRBC2. Nested alpha and beta constant-region primers with the SP2 primer drove four PCR rounds on ligated cDNA. Each CDR3 protein is one row after TCRdb ran MiXCR on the UMI-ligation and nested PCR reads. The sample lists approximately 150,000 distinct CDR3 sequences, under 25% seen once, with about 0.57% in the top ten. Their antigens are not known. The sample comprised naive CD8+ T cells from blood. These receptors all come from a human donor in good health.

This chain links TRBV20-1 with TRBJ2-7; possibly TRBD1 or TRBD2 for D (5 bases each). Looked up from germline, CDR1 is DFQATT and CDR2 is SNEGSKA (reference sequence). CDR3 size: 14 residues. Trimming took 0 bases from V and 3 from J, leaving 12 bases between them. CDR3 sequence (DNA): TGCAGTGCTAGAGACGAGGGGATGGGCTACGAGCAGTACTTC. Translating gives CSARDEGMGYEQYF.

This clonotype was observed at least ten times. This chain joins TRBV11-2 and TRBJ2-1; D uncertain. The V gene's germline CDR1 is SGHAT and CDR2 FQNNGV. The V gene lost 3 bases and the J gene lost 7 bases, with 1 base spanning the gap. This CDR3 has 10 residues. CDR3 amino acids: CASSLNEQFF. The CDR3 bases are TGTGCCAGCAGCTTGAATGAGCAGTTCTTC.

The table lists this clonotype with a few counts. The CDR3 DNA sequence: TGTGCCAGCAGTTGGGAACCGAGCTCCTATAATTCACCCCTCCACTTT. This translates into CASSWEPSSYNSPLHF. The chain has TRBV6-5 and TRBJ1-6; D ambiguous. This CDR3 has 16 residues. Trimming removed 4 bases at V and 0 bases at J, with 10 bases between. Germline V gene sequence: CDR1 MNHEY, CDR2 SVGAGI.

The rearrangement links TRBV7-9 to TRBJ2-1; D gene unclear. Between the trimmed V and J ends, which lost 2 bases and 5 bases, there was a span of 7 bases. This CDR3 is built from 13 residues. Germline CDR1 SEHNR, CDR2 FQNEAQ (reference sequence). CDR3 loop: CASSLPANNEQFF. DNA of the CDR3: TGTGCCAGCAGCTTACCCGCTAACAATGAGCAGTTCTTC. Full variable domain (outside the CDR3, taken from reference TRBV7-9 and TRBJ2-1): DTGVSQNPRHKITKRGQNVTFRCDPISEHNRLYWYRQTLGQGPEFLTYFQNEAQLEKSRLLSDRFSAERPKGSFSTLEIQRTEQGDSAMYLCASSLPANNEQFFGPGTRLTVL.

This clonotype was observed a few times. The CDR3 DNA is TGTGCCCTGGCGGTAGCGGGAGCGGATACGCAGTATTTT. Translating it yields CALAVAGADTQYF. This chain connects TRBV10-3 to TRBJ2-3, with TRBD2 matching over 9 bases. Germline lookup yields CDR1 ENHRY and CDR2 SYGVKD. The CDR3 spans 13 residues. Trimming at V came to 11 bases and at J to 6 bases, leaving 9 bases not matched to a gene.

This clonotype appeared a few times. The rearrangement links TRBV5-6 to TRBJ2-1; D ambiguous. V shed 3 bases and J shed 8 bases, with 18 bases lying between them. The CDR3 has 15 residues. CDR1 is SGHDT and CDR2 is YYEEEE in the germline V gene. The CDR3 here is CASSSTGVSLHEQFF. The CDR3 DNA follows: TGTGCCAGCAGCTCGACTGGGGTTTCCCTCCATGAGCAGTTCTTC.

The gene calls are TRBV29-1 and TRBJ2-1; tentatively, D is TRBD1 (6 bases). Germline V gene data show CDR1 as SQVTM and CDR2 as ANQGSEA. This CDR3 has 11 residues. V was cut by 6 bases and J by 10 bases, with 13 bases left in between. The CDR3 DNA reads TGCAGCGTCCCAGCAGGGACAGAGCAGTTCTTC. Protein product: CSVPAGTEQFF.

This chain links TRBV28 with TRBJ2-1; D is unclear. The CDR3 contains 13 residues. V dropped 3 bases and J dropped 8 bases, with 11 bases sitting between them. In germline, CDR1 is MDHEN, CDR2 SYDVKM. This chain's CDR3 is CASSFRRVDEQFF. The CDR3 DNA follows: TGTGCCAGCAGTTTTCGCCGGGTTGATGAGCAGTTCTTC.

The chain recombines TRBV20-1 with TRBJ2-4; 13 bases are a match to TRBD2. V lost 2 bases, J lost 0 bases, and 10 bases stayed unmatched. Germline V gene sequence: CDR1 DFQATT, CDR2 SNEGSKA (reference sequence). CDR3 length: 19 residues. CDR3: CSARRRTSGRPVAKNIQYF. CDR3 nucleotides: TGCAGTGCTAGAAGGAGGACTAGCGGGAGACCTGTAGCCAAAAACATTCAGTACTTC.

This clonotype was detected ten times or more. CDR3 protein: CASRSWGQDTQYF. CDR3 DNA sequence: TGTGCCAGCCGTTCTTGGGGCCAAGATACGCAGTATTTT. The chain joins TRBV6-5 to TRBJ2-3; D possibly corresponds to TRBD1 (5 bases). Per germline, CDR1 MNHEY and CDR2 SVGAGI. The V and J ends lost 8 bases and 5 bases respectively, with 14 bases between them. The CDR3 is 13 amino acids.

V usage is TRBV28 and J usage is TRBJ2-4, with D perhaps TRBD2 (6 bases). Trimming left V 2 bases short and J 0 bases short, with 17 bases between. CDR1 and CDR2 (germline): MDHEN, SYDVKM. This CDR3 region has 18 residues. Written as DNA, the CDR3 is TGTGCCAGCAGTTTAGGAGGCGGGAATCGAATAGCCAAAAACATTCAGTACTTC. This gives the protein CASSLGGGNRIAKNIQYF.

This clonotype was seen a few times. The rearrangement uses TRBV5-1 and TRBJ2-7; a weak D match, TRBD1 (6 bases). Germline V gene lookup returns CDR1 SGHRS and CDR2 YFSETQ. This CDR3 region has 14 residues. The V gene lost 5 bases and the J gene lost 3 bases, with 15 bases spanning the gap. This CDR3 is CASRSTGTSYEQYF. CDR3 sequence (DNA): TGCGCCAGCAGATCTACAGGGACCAGCTACGAGCAGTACTTC.

This chain joins TRBV6-1 and TRBJ1-1; D unclear. CDR3 length equals 14 residues. Trimming removed 6 bases at V and 2 bases at J, with 13 bases between. Germline V gives CDR1 MNHNS, CDR2 SASEGT. CDR3 sequence: CASSAGLINTEAFF. The CDR3 DNA reads TGTGCCAGCAGCGCAGGACTGATCAACACTGAAGCTTTCTTT.

The chain carries TRBV9 and TRBJ2-3, with TRBD2 identical over 12 bases. Germline CDR1 reads SGDLS; CDR2 reads YYNGEE. J lost 5 bases, V lost 3 bases, and 7 bases had no gene match. CDR3 size: 16 residues. The CDR3 region is CASSARLAGEVDTQYF. Here the CDR3 DNA reads TGTGCCAGCAGCGCCCGACTAGCGGGAGAGGTAGATACGCAGTATTTT.